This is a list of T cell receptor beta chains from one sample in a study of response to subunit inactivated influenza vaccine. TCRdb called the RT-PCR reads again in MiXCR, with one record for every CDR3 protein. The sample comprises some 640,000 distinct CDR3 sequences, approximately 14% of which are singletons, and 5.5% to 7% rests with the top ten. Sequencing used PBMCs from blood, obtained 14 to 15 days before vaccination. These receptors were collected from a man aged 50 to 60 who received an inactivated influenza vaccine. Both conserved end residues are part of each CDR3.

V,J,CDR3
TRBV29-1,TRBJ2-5,CSVAKQETQYF
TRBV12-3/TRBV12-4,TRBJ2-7,CASTPGGEQYF
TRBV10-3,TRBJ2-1,CAITRTLDSYNEQFF
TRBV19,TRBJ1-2,CASGHSIQGALRTYGYTF
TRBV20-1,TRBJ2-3,CSARPTLVSTDTQYF
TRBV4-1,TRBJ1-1,CASSRTRGDTEAFF
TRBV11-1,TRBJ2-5,CASSTDSTEETQYF
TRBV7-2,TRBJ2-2,CASSRSGAVPTGELFF
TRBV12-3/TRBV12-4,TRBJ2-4,CASSVQGSAKNIQYF
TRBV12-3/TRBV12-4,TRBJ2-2,CATAVGGTGELFF
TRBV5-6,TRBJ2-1,CASSLWGRTNYNEQFF